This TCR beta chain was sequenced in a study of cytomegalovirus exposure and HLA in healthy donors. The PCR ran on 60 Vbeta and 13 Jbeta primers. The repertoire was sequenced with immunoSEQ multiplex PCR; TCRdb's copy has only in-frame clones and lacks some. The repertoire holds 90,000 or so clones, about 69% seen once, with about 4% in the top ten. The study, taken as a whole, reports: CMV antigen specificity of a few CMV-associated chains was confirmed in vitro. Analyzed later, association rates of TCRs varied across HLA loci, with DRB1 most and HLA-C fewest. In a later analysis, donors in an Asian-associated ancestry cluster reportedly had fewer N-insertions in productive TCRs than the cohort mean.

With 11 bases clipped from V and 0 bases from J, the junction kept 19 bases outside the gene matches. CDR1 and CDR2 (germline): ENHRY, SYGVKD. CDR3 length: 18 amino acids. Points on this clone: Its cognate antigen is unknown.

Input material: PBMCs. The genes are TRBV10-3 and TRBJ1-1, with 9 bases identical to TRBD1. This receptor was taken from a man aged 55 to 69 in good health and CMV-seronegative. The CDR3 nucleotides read TGTGCCGTTCGCACCCCCTTGGGGACAGGGTCCATGAACACTGAAGCTTTCTTT. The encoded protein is CAVRTPLGTGSMNTEAFF.